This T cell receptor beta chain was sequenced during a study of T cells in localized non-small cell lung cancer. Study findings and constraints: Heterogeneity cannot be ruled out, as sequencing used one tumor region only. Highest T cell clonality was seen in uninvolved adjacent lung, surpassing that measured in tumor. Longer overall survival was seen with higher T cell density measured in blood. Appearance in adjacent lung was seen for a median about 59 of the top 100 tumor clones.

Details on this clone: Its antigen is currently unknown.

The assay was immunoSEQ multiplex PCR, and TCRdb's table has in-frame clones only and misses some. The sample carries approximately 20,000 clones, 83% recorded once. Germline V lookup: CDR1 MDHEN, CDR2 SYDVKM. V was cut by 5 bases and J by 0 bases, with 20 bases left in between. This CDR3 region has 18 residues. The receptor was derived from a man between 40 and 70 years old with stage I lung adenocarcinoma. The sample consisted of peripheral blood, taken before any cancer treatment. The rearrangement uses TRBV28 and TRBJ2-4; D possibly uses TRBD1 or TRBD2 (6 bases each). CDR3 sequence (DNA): TGTGCCAGCAGTCGCCGGGGGCCCAGGCCCCAAGCCAAAAACATTCAGTACTTC. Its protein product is CASSRRGPRPQAKNIQYF.